Below, one TCR beta chain is given with its context. The sample comes from a study of shared T cell receptors in the human thymus. From germline, CDR1 is SGHAT and CDR2 FQNNGV. Between the trimmed V and J ends, which lost 0 bases and 6 bases, there was a span of 24 bases. The CDR3 totals 18 residues. The repertoire was sequenced with immunoSEQ multiplex PCR; TCRdb's copy has only in-frame clones and lacks some. The repertoire has over 650,000 clones, about 90% of them found once; the top ten carry more than 0.009%. The sample was also reused in another study, on human thymus T cells. This second report adds: Finnish infants who were healthy and having corrective surgery for congenital heart defects made up the donors. Resections that were taken during corrective heart surgery supplied the thymus tissue. Thymic as well as blood repertoires seemed to favor certain V and J genes unevenly. Related research described thymic repertoires that were highly overlapping among unrelated individuals.

Source material: thymocytes. The V and J genes are TRBV11-2 and TRBJ2-7; D is unresolved. This TCR was sampled from a boy in the first two years of life with a congenital heart defect. The DNA for the CDR3 is TGTGCCAGCAGCTTAGACCTACTACTACCCAAATCGGAGATCGAGCAGTACTTC. This sequence encodes CASSLDLLLPKSEIEQYF.